A selection of T cell receptor beta chains follows, all from one sample in a study of cytomegalovirus exposure and HLA in healthy donors. Repertoires were generated with immunoSEQ multiplex PCR, while TCRdb's copy carries only in-frame clones and drops some. Of 130,000 or so clones in the sample, 85% to 90% are singletons; the top ten hold about 6.6%. The source material was PBMCs. The source of these receptors is a woman in her thirties in good health and CMV-seropositive. Each CDR3 is given with its conserved first and last residue. Fields, in order: clone size, D gene, J gene, V gene, CDR3 DNA, CDR3 protein. A D gene is named only where the DNA matches it firmly. Not all rows give a size; the values are once, few, many and, for expanded clones, a class.

NA | NA | TRBJ2-5 | TRBV6-6 | TGTGCCAGCAGTTACTCGGGGGCGGCCCAGTACTTC | CASSYSGAAQYF
NA | TRBD1 | TRBJ1-2 | TRBV28 | TGTGCCAGCAGTTACGGACAGGGATATGGCTACACCTTC | CASSYGQGYGYTF
NA | TRBD2 | TRBJ2-1 | TRBV29-1 | TGCAGCGTTGGTGGGGGGGACTACCACAATGAGCAGTTCTTC | CSVGGGDYHNEQFF
NA | NA | TRBJ2-7 | TRBV18 | TGTGCCAGCTCACCCGCAGGGTGGAACGAGCAGTACTTC | CASSPAGWNEQYF
few | TRBD1 | TRBJ2-7 | TRBV6-1 | TGTGCCAGCAGTGAAAGCTGGGACAGGGCCTACGAGCAGTACTTC | CASSESWDRAYEQYF
NA | TRBD1 | TRBJ2-7 | TRBV27 | TGTGCCAGCAGCAGAGACAGGGGGCGGGAGCAGTACTTC | CASSRDRGREQYF
NA | TRBD1 | TRBJ2-1 | TRBV5-1 | TGCGCCAGCAGCTTGGGCTTGACAGGGGGCGCGGTGACCAATGAGCAGTTCTTC | CASSLGLTGGAVTNEQFF
NA | NA | TRBJ2-1 | TRBV4-1 | TGCGCCAGCAGCCTAGCGAGCTCCTACAATGAGCAGTTCTTC | CASSLASSYNEQFF
NA | NA | TRBJ1-4 | TRBV13 | TGTGCCAGCAATCGGGGGGGAGAGGCTAATGAAAAACTGTTTTTT | CASNRGGEANEKLFF
NA | NA | TRBJ2-5 | TRBV6-1 | TGTGCCAGCAGTGTGATCCTAGCAGAGACCCAGTACTTC | CASSVILAETQYF
NA | NA | TRBJ2-7 | TRBV7-9 | TGTGCCAGCAGCTTAGCAGGAGAGCAGGGGAGTAAGTACTTC | CASSLAGEQGSKYF
NA | TRBD1 | TRBJ2-7 | TRBV5-1 | TGCGCCAGCAGCTACACCGCAGGGACAGTCTACGAGCAGTACTTC | CASSYTAGTVYEQYF
once | NA | TRBJ2-7 | TRBV2 | TGTGCCAGCAGTGTTACAGCCTCCTACGAGCAGTACTTC | CASSVTASYEQYF
once | NA | TRBJ1-1 | TRBV6-5 | TGTGCCAGCAGTTACAGGGGGAACACTGAAGCTTTCTTT | CASSYRGNTEAFF
NA | NA | TRBJ2-4 | TRBV6-1 | TGTGCCAGCACCCTAACCGGAGCCAAAAACATTCAGTACTTC | CASTLTGAKNIQYF
NA | NA | TRBJ1-6 | TRBV6-1 | TGTGCCAGCACTAGGCAGGGTAATTCACCCCTCCACTTT | CASTRQGNSPLHF
NA | NA | TRBJ1-2 | TRBV2 | TGTGCCAGCAGCTACCCCACGGGGGGGGGCTATGGCTACACCTTC | CASSYPTGGGYGYTF
NA | TRBD2 | TRBJ2-2 | TRBV9 | TGTGCCAGCAGCCGAGGACTAGACACCGGGGAGCTGTTTTTT | CASSRGLDTGELFF
NA | NA | TRBJ1-1 | TRBV29-1 | TGCAGCACCCTTGACAGGAGGAACACTGAAGCTTTCTTT | CSTLDRRNTEAFF
NA | TRBD2 | TRBJ2-5 | TRBV29-1 | TGCAGCGTTGTTGGGGAGGGCATCGTTGATGGCCAGTACTTC | CSVVGEGIVDGQYF
NA | TRBD1 | TRBJ1-6 | TRBV27 | TGTGCCAGCAGTTTATTCGCAGGGGGGTATAATTCACCCCTCCACTTT | CASSLFAGGYNSPLHF
NA | NA | TRBJ2-5 | TRBV5-4 | TGTGCCAGCAGCCTTAAGGGGGTCGAGACCCAGTACTTC | CASSLKGVETQYF
NA | NA | TRBJ1-2 | TRBV29-1 | TGCAGCGTTGGGACATTACCGGGCTACACCTTC | CSVGTLPGYTF
NA | NA | TRBJ2-7 | TRBV27 | TGTGCCAGCAGCCAGACAGTCTCCTACGAGCAGTACTTC | CASSQTVSYEQYF
NA | NA | TRBJ1-1 | TRBV7-9 | TGTGCCAGCAGCTTCGTCAGGATAATCGGTTATTCTGAAGCTTTCTTT | CASSFVRIIGYSEAFF
once | TRBD1 | TRBJ2-1 | TRBV6-5 | TGTGCCAGCAGTTACAGGGACAGGTCCTACAATGAGCAGTTCTTC | CASSYRDRSYNEQFF
NA | NA | TRBJ1-3 | TRBV4-2 | TGTGCCAGCAGTCTACAGGGCGCTGCAAACACCATATATTTT | CASSLQGAANTIYF
once | TRBD1 | TRBJ2-1 | TRBV5-1 | TGCGCCAGCAGGGGACAGACGGATGAGCAGTTCTTC | CASRGQTDEQFF
once | NA | TRBJ1-5 | TRBV19 | TGTGCCAGTAGTATAGACCACGGGACACGGACCCCGTATCAGCCCCAGCATTTT | CASSIDHGTRTPYQPQHF
NA | NA | TRBJ1-6 | TRBV27 | TGTGCCAGCAGTTCCGGCCGGGACTGGAATTCGCCCCTCCACTTT | CASSSGRDWNSPLHF
NA | NA | TRBJ2-7 | TRBV19 | TGTGCCAGTAGATCTCTTCCAGGTTACGAGCAGTACTTC | CASRSLPGYEQYF
once | NA | TRBJ1-3 | TRBV29-1 | TGCAGCGTGTACACGGGGGTAAGGGGTGGAAACACCATATATTTT | CSVYTGVRGGNTIYF
NA | NA | TRBJ2-7 | TRBV6-5 | TGTGCCAGCAGTTCACCGGGGGTGATCGGCGAGCAGTACTTC | CASSSPGVIGEQYF
NA | TRBD1 | TRBJ1-1 | TRBV5-6 | TGTGCCAGCAGCTTGGGGGACAGGGGGCGCACTGAAGCTTTCTTT | CASSLGDRGRTEAFF
few | NA | TRBJ1-1 | TRBV4-2 | TGTGCCAGCAGCCAAGAGACAGAGAACACTGAAGCTTTCTTT | CASSQETENTEAFF
once | NA | TRBJ2-5 | TRBV13 | TGTGCCAGCACCTCTGGAAGGGGAGAGACCCAGTACTTC | CASTSGRGETQYF
NA | NA | TRBJ2-5 | TRBV5-1 | TGCGCCAGCAGCTTGCTGTCTCTCAGAGGGGAGACCCAGTACTTC | CASSLLSLRGETQYF
NA | TRBD2 | TRBJ2-7 | TRBV27 | TGTGCCAGCAGTCCTCCGGGACTAGCGGGAGTGGTTCGAGTAAGCGAGCAGTACTTC | CASSPPGLAGVVRVSEQYF
NA | NA | TRBJ2-7 | TRBV15 | TGTGCCACCAGCAGAGATTTGGGGAGTCGCGCCTACGAGCAGTACTTC | CATSRDLGSRAYEQYF
NA | TRBD2 | TRBJ2-5 | TRBV2 | TGTGCCAGCACCAGGACTAGCGGGGAAGAGACCCAGTACTTC | CASTRTSGEETQYF
NA | TRBD1 | TRBJ2-4 | TRBV9 | TGTGCCAGCAGCGGATACAGGGGTTTGAACATTCAGTACTTC | CASSGYRGLNIQYF